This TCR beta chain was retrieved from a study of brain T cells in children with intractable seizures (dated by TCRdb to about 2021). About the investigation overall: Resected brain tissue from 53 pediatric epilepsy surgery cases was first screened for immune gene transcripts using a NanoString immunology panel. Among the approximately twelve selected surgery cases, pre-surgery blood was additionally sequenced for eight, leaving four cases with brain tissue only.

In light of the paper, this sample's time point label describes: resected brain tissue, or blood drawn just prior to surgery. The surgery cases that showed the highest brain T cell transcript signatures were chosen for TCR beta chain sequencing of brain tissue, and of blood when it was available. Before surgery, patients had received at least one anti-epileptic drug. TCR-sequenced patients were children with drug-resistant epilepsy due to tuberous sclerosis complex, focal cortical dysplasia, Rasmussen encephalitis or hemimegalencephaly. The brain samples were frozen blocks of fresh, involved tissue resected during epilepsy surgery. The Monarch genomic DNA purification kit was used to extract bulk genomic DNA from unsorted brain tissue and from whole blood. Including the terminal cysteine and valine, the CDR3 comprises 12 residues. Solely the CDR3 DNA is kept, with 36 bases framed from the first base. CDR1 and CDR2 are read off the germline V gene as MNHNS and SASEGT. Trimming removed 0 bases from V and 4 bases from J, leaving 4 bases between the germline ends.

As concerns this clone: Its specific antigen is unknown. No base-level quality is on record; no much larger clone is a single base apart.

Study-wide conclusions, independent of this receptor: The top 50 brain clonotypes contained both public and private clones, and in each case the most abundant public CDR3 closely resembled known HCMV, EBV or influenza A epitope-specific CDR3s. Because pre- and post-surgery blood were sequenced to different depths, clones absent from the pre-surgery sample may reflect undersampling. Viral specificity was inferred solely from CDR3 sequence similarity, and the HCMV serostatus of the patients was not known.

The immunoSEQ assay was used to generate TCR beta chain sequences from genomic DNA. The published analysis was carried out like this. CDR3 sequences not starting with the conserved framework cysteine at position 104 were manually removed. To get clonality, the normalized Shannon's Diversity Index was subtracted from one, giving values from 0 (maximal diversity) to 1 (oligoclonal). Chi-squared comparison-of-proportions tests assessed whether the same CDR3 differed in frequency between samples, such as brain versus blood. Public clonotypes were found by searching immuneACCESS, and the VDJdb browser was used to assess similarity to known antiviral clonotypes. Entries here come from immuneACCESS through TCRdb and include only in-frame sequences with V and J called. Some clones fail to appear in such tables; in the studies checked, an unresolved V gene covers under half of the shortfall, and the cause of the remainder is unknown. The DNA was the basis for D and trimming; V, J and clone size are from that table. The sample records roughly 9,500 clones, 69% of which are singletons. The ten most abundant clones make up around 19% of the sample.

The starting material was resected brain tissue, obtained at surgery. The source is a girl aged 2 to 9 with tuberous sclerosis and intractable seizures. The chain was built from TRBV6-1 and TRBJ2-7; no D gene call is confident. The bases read TGTGCCAGCAGTGAAGCGGGGTACGAGCAGTACGTC. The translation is CASSEAGYEQYV.